The 15 T cell receptor beta chains below come from one sample, sequenced in a study of blood T cell repertoires in COVID-19 (TCRdb year 2020). The library was prepared using the immunoSEQ multiplex PCR assay. The source is immuneACCESS, and TCRdb retained only in-frame sequences with V and J called. Part of the clones is not carried over; for the studies checked, unresolved V genes explain less than half of this, and the remainder is unexplained. Across this sample there are 100,000 to 150,000 clones, with around nine tenths seen only once. Roughly 7.6% of the sample is in the top ten clones. Material for sequencing was peripheral blood. All receptors come from a man aged 45 to 65 with acute or convalescent COVID-19.

This chain uses TRBV4-3 with TRBJ2-3; 8 nucleotides line up with TRBD2. Germline-derived CDR1 and CDR2 are LGHNA and YSLEER. The CDR3 has 19 residues. After removal of 4 bases from V and 0 bases from J, the junction contained 15 bases not matched to a gene. DNA of the CDR3: TGCGCCAGCAGCCCCGGACTAGCTCTGATTAGTGCAAGCACAGATACGCAGTATTTT. Translated, it gives CASSPGLALISASTDTQYF.

The chain links TRBV25-1 to TRBJ2-7, with no clear D. Germline CDR1 MGHDK, CDR2 SYGVNS. There are 15 residues in the CDR3. V was shortened by 6 bases and J by 0 bases, with 15 bases between the two germline ends. The DNA for the CDR3 is TGTGCCAGCAGCCCGGTCTTCCCAAGCTCCTACGAGCAGTACTTC. It is translated as CASSPVFPSSYEQYF.

Here the CDR3 DNA reads TGTGCCAGCAGCGGACTGGGGCAGGAGAATGAAAAACTGTTTTTT. It specifies CASSGLGQENEKLFF. The rearrangement joins TRBV9 to TRBJ1-4; D may be TRBD1 (5 bases). The CDR3 consists of 15 residues. Germline V lookup: CDR1 SGDLS, CDR2 YYNGEE. Trimming took off 3 bases at V and 5 bases at J, with 14 bases between the two ends.

The chain uses TRBV27 and TRBJ1-5; D ambiguous. This CDR3 is built from 14 residues. CDR1 is MNHEY, CDR2 SMNVEV, per germline (reference sequence). The germline V and J ends were trimmed by 5 bases and 3 bases, with 11 bases remaining between them. The CDR3 spells CASSPPLFNQPQHF. CDR3 nucleotides: TGTGCCAGCAGTCCTCCTCTGTTCAATCAGCCCCAGCATTTT.

The V gene is TRBV5-4, the J gene TRBJ1-4; D gene uncertain. There are 13 residues in the CDR3. The V end lost 4 bases, the J end lost 8 bases, and 12 bases lay between the germline ends. The germline CDR1 and CDR2 sequences are SGHNT and YYREEE (reference sequence). CDR3 nucleotides: TGTGCCAGCAGCCCGGCGGCGGAAGAAAAACTGTTTTTT. Its translation is CASSPAAEEKLFF.

V and J are TRBV19 and TRBJ2-1, with a weak D call TRBD2 (6 bases). The CDR3 totals 15 residues. V was trimmed by 3 bases and J by 0 bases, leaving 9 bases between them. The germline V gene has CDR1 LNHDA and CDR2 SQIVND (reference sequence). CDR3 loop: CASSIAGYSYNEQFF. The CDR3 coding sequence is TGTGCCAGTAGTATTGCGGGGTACTCCTACAATGAGCAGTTCTTC.

This chain joins TRBV30 and TRBJ2-2; TRBD2 is a possible D gene (6 bases). The germline gives CDR1 GTSNPN, CDR2 SVGIG (reference sequence). Trimming pared 8 bases from V and 1 base from J, leaving 20 bases between. The CDR3 is 16 residues long. CDR3 nucleotide sequence: TGTGCCCTCACCGAACGGGGGTTGGTGAACACCGGGGAGCTGTTTTTT. Protein: CALTERGLVNTGELFF.

There are a few counts of this clone. The chain joins TRBV2 to TRBJ2-3, with D possibly TRBD1 on 6 matching bases. The V end lost 7 bases, the J end lost 0 bases, and 8 bases lay between the germline ends. The CDR3 has 13 residues. The germline V gene encodes CDR1 SNHLY and CDR2 FYNNEI. CDR3: CASNRDSTDTQYF. As DNA, the CDR3 is TGTGCCAGCAACAGGGACAGCACAGATACGCAGTATTTT.

The gene calls are TRBV6-2 or TRBV6-3 and TRBJ2-1; 11 positions agree with TRBD2. The J segment lost 0 bases and the V segment lost 2 bases, leaving 3 bases of the junction unmatched. The CDR3 covers 17 residues. CDR1 MNHEY and CDR2 SVGEGT come from the germline V gene. The CDR3 here is CASSYDTSGSSYNEQFF. The DNA for the CDR3 is TGTGCCAGCAGTTACGATACTAGCGGGAGCTCCTACAATGAGCAGTTCTTC.

The chain joins TRBV9 to TRBJ1-3; no firm D call. V gave up 0 bases and J gave up 3 bases, with 10 bases separating them. Germline V gives CDR1 SGDLS, CDR2 YYNGEE. The CDR3 runs to 15 residues. The CDR3 DNA reads as TGTGCCAGCAGCGTAGGAACCACGGGTGGAAACACCATATATTTT. The encoded protein is CASSVGTTGGNTIYF. The variable domain in full, with the rest retrieved from reference TRBV9 and TRBJ1-3, is DSGVTQTPKHLITATGQRVTLRCSPRSGDLSVYWYQQSLDQGLQFLIQYYNGEERAKGNILERFSAQQFPDLHSELNLSSLELGDSALYFCASSVGTTGGNTIYFGEGSWLTVV.

The gene calls are TRBV4-3 and TRBJ2-5, with D possibly matching TRBD2 (6 bases). The germline V gene encodes CDR1 LGHNA and CDR2 YSLEER. Deletions cut 4 bases from V and 7 bases from J, with 19 bases between. The CDR3 extends over 15 amino acids. The CDR3 sequence: CASSRTMGEAATQYF. In DNA, the CDR3 is TGCGCCAGCAGCCGGACTATGGGGGAAGCGGCGACCCAGTACTTC.

This clone came up once. This chain joins TRBV20-1 and TRBJ2-2; D unclear. The CDR3 totals 11 residues. CDR1 and CDR2 from the germline V gene are DFQATT and SNEGSKA (reference sequence). V gave up 3 bases and J gave up 7 bases, with 6 bases separating them. The CDR3 sequence is CSASSGGELFF. The CDR3 region has the DNA TGCAGTGCTAGTTCGGGCGGGGAGCTGTTTTTT.

This chain connects TRBV18 to TRBJ2-7; D may be TRBD1 (5 bases). There are 17 residues in the CDR3. Germline V gives CDR1 KGHSH, CDR2 LQKENI. V lost 2 bases, J lost 4 bases, and 21 bases lay in between. The chain's CDR3 is CASSPSRAGHRAYEQYF. As DNA, the CDR3 is TGTGCCAGCTCACCATCAAGAGCCGGACACAGAGCATACGAGCAGTACTTC. Drawing the rest from reference TRBV18 and TRBJ2-7, the complete variable domain is NAGVMQNPRHLVRRRGQEARLRCSPMKGHSHVYWYRQLPEEGLKFMVYLQKENIIDESGMPKERFSAEFPKEGPSILRIQQVVRGDSAAYFCASSPSRAGHRAYEQYFGPGTRLTVT.

The J gene is TRBJ2-1, the V gene TRBV18, with D unresolved. Trimming stripped 7 bases from V and 11 bases from J, with 9 bases between. The CDR3 is 10 residues long. Germline V CDR1 and CDR2: KGHSH, LQKENI. For the CDR3, the DNA is TGTGCCAGCTACTTAGAGAAGCAGTTCTTC. This encodes CASYLEKQFF.

This clone was counted once. V usage is TRBV5-1 and J usage is TRBJ2-2, with 7 positions matching TRBD1. The CDR3 totals 16 residues. V trimming: 1 base; J trimming: 4 bases; junction bases outside the gene matches: 7. Germline CDR1 SGHRS, CDR2 YFSETQ. CDR3 nucleotides: TGCGCCAGCAGCTTGAACGGGGACAGCCCCACCGGGGAGCTGTTTTTT. As protein: CASSLNGDSPTGELFF.